This record concerns one TCR beta chain sequence. The data were produced by immunoSEQ multiplex PCR, yet TCRdb's version contains in-frame clones alone and is incomplete. The data contain 110,000 to 150,000 clones, 86% of them singletons. Germline CDR1 reads SGHVS; CDR2 reads FNYEAQ. Trimming left V 3 bases short and J 7 bases short, with 6 bases between. The CDR3 extends over 12 amino acids. This sample stems from a study of blood T cell repertoires in COVID-19. Study details: Samples representing acute and convalescent COVID-19 were sourced from the United States, Italy and Spain.

Donors were grouped by their self-reported clinical history. Cohort 3 donors were reported recovered after two negative PCRs, clearance, or symptom resolution. This TCR derives from a man over 45 who had recovered from COVID-19. Sequenced: PBMCs or T cells enriched from blood (not recorded which). V gene TRBV7-6 combines with J gene TRBJ2-2; D ambiguous. The CDR3 is CASSFGYGELFF. Written as DNA, the CDR3 is TGTGCCAGCAGCTTCGGGTACGGGGAGCTGTTTTTT.